This TCR beta chain stems from a study of radiotherapy plus CTLA-4 blockade in lung cancer. The CDR3 spans 15 residues. The V end was cut by 3 bases, the J end by 8 bases, with 18 bases between. CDR1 and CDR2 (germline): SGHTA, FQGTGA. The method was immunoSEQ multiplex PCR; TCRdb's version includes in-frame clones alone and lacks a portion of them. The sample has more than 40,000 clones; 55% to 80% are singletons. The rearrangement joins TRBV7-3 to TRBJ2-3, with a tentative D call TRBD2 (5 bases). The source material was peripheral blood, sampled from a patient treated with radiotherapy plus ipilimumab. This sequence originates from a human donor with non-small cell lung cancer who had a partial response to radiotherapy plus ipilimumab. The CDR3 protein is CASSFFRAPGGTQYF. DNA of the CDR3: TGTGCCAGCAGCTTTTTCCGGGCCCCAGGAGGTACGCAGTATTTT.